Shown below are 15 T cell receptor beta chains from a single sample sequenced in a study of cytomegalovirus exposure and HLA in healthy donors. PCR primers comprised 60 Vbeta and 13 Jbeta primers. Repertoires were generated with immunoSEQ multiplex PCR, while TCRdb's copy carries only in-frame clones and drops some. The sample has 150,000 to 200,000 clones, around 79% seen once. Specimen: PBMCs. Source of these receptors: a male donor in good health and CMV-seropositive.

This clone was detected only a few times. This chain connects TRBV2 to TRBJ2-7; 7 bases match TRBD2. Germline assignment: CDR1 SNHLY and CDR2 FYNNEI. Germline trimming cut 8 bases from V and 3 bases from J; bases unmatched to any gene: 7. The CDR3 has 13 residues. In DNA form, the CDR3 reads TGTGCCAGCGTGAGCGGGGTTCGCTACGAGCAGTACTTC. This codes for CASVSGVRYEQYF.

This sequence joins TRBV6-5 and TRBJ2-7, with a possible D match to TRBD1 (6 bases). The CDR3 length is 13 residues. Deletions cut 5 bases from V and 6 bases from J, with 14 bases between. CDR1 is MNHEY, CDR2 SVGAGI, per germline. Here the CDR3 DNA reads TGTGCCAGCAGTAACAGGGTAGGAGGCGAGCAGTACTTC. It translates to CASSNRVGGEQYF.

The J gene is TRBJ2-7, the V gene TRBV5-1, with D perhaps matching TRBD2 (7 bases). This CDR3 region has 13 residues. The V gene lost 7 bases and the J gene lost 3 bases, with 14 bases spanning the gap. Germline CDR1 and CDR2: SGHRS and YFSETQ. As DNA, the CDR3 is TGCGCCAGCGCCCCGGGGGGCCGCTACGAGCAGTACTTC. Amino acid sequence: CASAPGGRYEQYF.

The chain links TRBV6-5 to TRBJ2-1; maybe TRBD2 (5 bases). Germline V gene sequence: CDR1 MNHEY, CDR2 SVGAGI. The CDR3 is 14 amino acids. V lost 0 bases, J lost 10 bases, and 13 bases lay in between. The CDR3 reads CASSYSPGLMEQFF. The CDR3 coding sequence is TGTGCCAGCAGTTACTCACCGGGGTTGATGGAGCAGTTCTTC.

The rearrangement uses TRBV9 and TRBJ1-5; D gene ambiguous. Germline CDR1 reads SGDLS; CDR2 reads YYNGEE. The CDR3 sequence is 13 residues long. Trimming pared 2 bases from V and 7 bases from J, leaving 10 bases between. Here the CDR3 reads CASSVAPSQPQHF. CDR3 nucleotide sequence: TGTGCCAGCAGCGTCGCACCGAGCCAGCCCCAGCATTTT.

This chain links TRBV6-1 with TRBJ2-3; possible D gene TRBD2, 6 bases. Germline CDR1 and CDR2: MNHNS and SASEGT. Trimming pared 7 bases from V and 6 bases from J, leaving 20 bases between. The CDR3 sequence is 15 residues long. The CDR3 DNA reads as TGTGCCAGCACCGACTGGGGGGTCGAAGGGGATACGCAGTATTTT. This gives the protein CASTDWGVEGDTQYF.

The gene calls are TRBV19 and TRBJ2-5; 11 bases are shared with TRBD2. Germline lookup yields CDR1 LNHDA and CDR2 SQIVND (reference sequence). The CDR3 covers 15 residues. The V and J ends lost 4 bases and 5 bases, in that order; junction bases with no gene match: 6. The CDR3 sequence is CASSRGLAERETQYF. Written as DNA, the CDR3 is TGTGCCAGTAGTAGGGGACTAGCGGAGCGGGAGACCCAGTACTTC.

This clone was observed a few times. CDR3 nucleotides: TGTGCCAGCAGCTGGCGACAGGGTGGGGGTGAAAAACTGTTTTTT. Translation: CASSWRQGGGEKLFF. This rearrangement joins TRBV6-6 to TRBJ1-4; 7 positions match TRBD1. The CDR3 totals 15 residues. Germline trimming cut 6 bases from V and 7 bases from J; bases unmatched to any gene: 11. The germline V gene has CDR1 MNHNY and CDR2 SVGAGI (reference sequence).

The J gene is TRBJ1-2, the V gene TRBV5-8, with TRBD1 matching 7 bases. From germline, CDR1 is SGHTS and CDR2 YDEGEE. Losses at the gene ends were 4 bases for V and 0 bases for J; bases not matched to a gene: 21. This CDR3 region has 20 residues. This CDR3 reads CASSPSAVPGTARPNYGYTF. CDR3 DNA sequence: TGTGCCAGCAGCCCTTCGGCGGTCCCCGGGACAGCCCGCCCTAACTATGGCTACACCTTC.

This chain connects TRBV4-2 to TRBJ2-5, with 8 nucleotides matching TRBD1. Near its end, the DNA agrees better with TRBJ2-7, so the J call may be wrong. Germline-derived CDR1 and CDR2 are LGHNA and YNFKEQ. The CDR3 spans 16 residues. In DNA form, the CDR3 reads TGTGCCAGCAGCCAGCCCGGACAGGGTCTCTCCTACGAGCAGTACTTC. Translated, it gives CASSQPGQGLSYEQYF.

The chain combines TRBV2 with TRBJ2-5; 9 bases match TRBD2. CDR3 size: 14 residues. The V gene end was trimmed by 8 bases and the J gene end by 4 bases; junction bases not matched to a gene: 8. CDR1 is SNHLY and CDR2 is FYNNEI in the germline V gene. CDR3 in amino acids: CASALGGGVETQYF. CDR3 coding DNA: TGTGCCAGCGCGCTGGGCGGGGGGGTAGAGACCCAGTACTTC.

This clone was detected once. The chain links TRBV2 to TRBJ2-7, with D perhaps TRBD2 (7 bases). The CDR3 contains 14 residues. Germline lookup yields CDR1 SNHLY and CDR2 FYNNEI. Trimming cost V 3 bases and J 2 bases, with 11 bases left between them. The CDR3, as DNA: TGTGCCAGCAGTGACGTGGGGGGGCCCTACGAGCAGTACTTC. Protein product: CASSDVGGPYEQYF.

Only a few counts were recorded for this clone. The CDR3 DNA follows: TGTGCCAGCAGTGAGAGGGCAAACACTGAAGCTTTCTTT. This encodes CASSERANTEAFF. The chain joins TRBV6-1 to TRBJ1-1; D unclear. The germline V gene has CDR1 MNHNS and CDR2 SASEGT. The V gene lost 3 bases and the J gene lost 2 bases, with 7 bases spanning the gap. The CDR3 has 13 amino acids.

The CDR3 region has the DNA TGTGCCAGCAGTTACTTGAGACAGGGGGGGCGAGCTTTCTTT. Translated, it gives CASSYLRQGGRAFF. The chain joins TRBV6-6 to TRBJ1-1, with 9 positions matching TRBD1. Per germline, CDR1 MNHNY and CDR2 SVGAGI (reference sequence). After removal of 1 base from V and 10 bases from J, the junction contained 7 bases not matched to a gene. There are 14 residues in the CDR3.

The chain couples TRBV29-1 to TRBJ2-1; unclear D gene. This CDR3 has 11 residues. Germline loops: CDR1 SQVTM, CDR2 ANQGSEA. V lost 5 bases and J lost 5, with 7 bases in between. The CDR3 loop is CSVPFNNEQFF. The CDR3 DNA is TGCAGCGTTCCTTTTAACAATGAGCAGTTCTTC.